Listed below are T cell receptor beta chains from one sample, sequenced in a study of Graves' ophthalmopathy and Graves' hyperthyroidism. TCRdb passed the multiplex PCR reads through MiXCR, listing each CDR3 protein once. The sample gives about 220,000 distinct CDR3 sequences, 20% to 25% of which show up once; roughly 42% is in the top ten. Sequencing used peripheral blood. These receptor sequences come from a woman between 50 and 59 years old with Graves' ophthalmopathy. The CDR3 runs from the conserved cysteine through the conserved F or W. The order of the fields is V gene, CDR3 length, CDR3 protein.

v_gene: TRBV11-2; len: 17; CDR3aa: CASSLMAGNSGANVLTF
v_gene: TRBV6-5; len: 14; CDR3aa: CASSYGGYTGELFF
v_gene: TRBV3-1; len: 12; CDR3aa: CASTQGNTEAFF
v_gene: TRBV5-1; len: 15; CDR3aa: CASSPVGGTESPLHF
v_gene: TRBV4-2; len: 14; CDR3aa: CASSKGKGLPEAFF
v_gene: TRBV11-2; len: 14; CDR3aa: CASSLVGPSDEQYF
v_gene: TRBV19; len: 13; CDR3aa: CASSPQQGYEQYF
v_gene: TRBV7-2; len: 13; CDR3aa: CASSPLGSSEQYF
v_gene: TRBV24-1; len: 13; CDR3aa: CATSEQGARGYTF
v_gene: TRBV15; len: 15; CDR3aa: CATSRPGYSNQPQHF
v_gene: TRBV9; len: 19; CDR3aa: CASSEEDRPGRGKNSPLHF
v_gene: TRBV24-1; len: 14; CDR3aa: CATSDPGQGAGQYF
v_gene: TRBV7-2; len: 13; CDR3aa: CASSRGQTETQYF
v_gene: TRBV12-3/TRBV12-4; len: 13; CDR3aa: CASKPTARREAFF
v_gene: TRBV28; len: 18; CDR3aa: CASSPGPRASGRGETQYF
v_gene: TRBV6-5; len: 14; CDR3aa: CASRGTGGLETQYF